This T cell receptor (beta chain) was sequenced in a study of blood T cell repertoires in COVID-19 (dated by TCRdb to 2018 to 2020). Turning to the overall study: Collaborator samples came from the United States, Italy and Spain and covered acute and convalescent phases of COVID-19. Where available, HLA class I and class II types were obtained from metadata supplied by the sample provider rather than from assay-based typing. Samples were obtained from the ongoing ImmuneRACE study (first 160 participants) and from about 1,300 subjects provided by 6 global collaborators. The prospective study material was composed of cDNA or gDNA derived from T cells, B-cell-depleted T cells, or PBMCs. Subjects who had been exposed to COVID-19, were actively infected with it, or had recovered from it provided the deeply sampled blood TCRbeta repertoires that made up the dataset. A freely available public database, intended as a resource for researchers studying the immune response to SARS-CoV-2, is where the repertoires were released. Nearly every sample came with metadata listing a de-identified subject ID, COVID-19 status, age in years and sex. Study-wide conclusions, independent of this receptor: The quantity of clinical and demographic metadata differed by source and by participant and was supplied without curation.

The immunoSEQ Assay, a bias-controlled multiplex PCR, was used to amplify TCRbeta CDR3 regions from genomic DNA. In the source study's methods: Nucleated cell counts per sample were estimated from amplification of reference gene primers within the assay. To quantify the absolute abundance of each unique TCRbeta CDR3 rearrangement, sequence reads were collapsed and filtered. For each sample, productive Simpson clonality was calculated by taking the square root of Simpson's diversity index across productive rearrangements. TCRdb obtained this table from immuneACCESS and retained in-frame rearrangements with V and J assigned. These tables miss some clones; where compared with another copy, unresolved V genes account for less than half of the shortfall, and the remainder is unexplained. V and J calls and clone size are copied from that table; D and trimming were computed from the DNA. The sample table holds under 170,000 clones, of which approximately 80% were seen once. The ten biggest clones cover 2.2% of the sample.

The collaborating institutions used their own protocols to collect whole blood in K2EDTA tubes. For TCRbeta analysis, collaborator samples were shipped as frozen whole blood, as isolated PBMCs, or as DNA extracted from either sample type. CDR3 length: 14 amino acids, cysteine to phenylalanine. Of the read, only the CDR3 DNA is kept; its 42 bases are in frame from base 1. V is cut by 1 base and J by 5 bases, and the space between the germline ends is 12 bases. According to the germline V gene (reference sequence), CDR1 reads SGHNT and CDR2 reads YYREEE. About this clone itself: Its antigen is unknown. No base-level quality is on record; no much larger clone is a single base apart.

The chain joins TRBV5-4 to TRBJ1-1; the D region possibly corresponds to TRBD1 (5 bases align). Sequenced sample: peripheral blood. The sequence came from a man between 70 and 80 years old with acute or convalescent COVID-19. The CDR3 region reads CASSLTKSGTEAFF. The DNA sequence is as follows: TGTGCCAGCAGCTTGACCAAATCAGGGACTGAAGCTTTCTTT.